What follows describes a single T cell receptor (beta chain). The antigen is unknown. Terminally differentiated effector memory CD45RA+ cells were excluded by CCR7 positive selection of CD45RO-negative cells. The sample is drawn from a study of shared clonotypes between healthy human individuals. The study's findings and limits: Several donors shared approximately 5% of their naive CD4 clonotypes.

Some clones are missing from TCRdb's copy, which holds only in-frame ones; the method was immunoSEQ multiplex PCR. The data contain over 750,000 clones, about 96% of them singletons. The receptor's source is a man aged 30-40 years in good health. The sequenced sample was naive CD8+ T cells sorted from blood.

The CDR3, as DNA: TGTGCCAGGGGAGATTCCCAAGCTAATGAAAAACTGTTTTTT. Its protein is CARGDSQANEKLFF. This chain joins TRBV5-3 and TRBJ1-4, with D uncertain. TRBV5-3 is identified as an open reading frame with a role that is uncertain. The CDR3 loop spans 14 amino acids. Trimming took 8 bases from V and 3 from J, leaving 14 bases between them.